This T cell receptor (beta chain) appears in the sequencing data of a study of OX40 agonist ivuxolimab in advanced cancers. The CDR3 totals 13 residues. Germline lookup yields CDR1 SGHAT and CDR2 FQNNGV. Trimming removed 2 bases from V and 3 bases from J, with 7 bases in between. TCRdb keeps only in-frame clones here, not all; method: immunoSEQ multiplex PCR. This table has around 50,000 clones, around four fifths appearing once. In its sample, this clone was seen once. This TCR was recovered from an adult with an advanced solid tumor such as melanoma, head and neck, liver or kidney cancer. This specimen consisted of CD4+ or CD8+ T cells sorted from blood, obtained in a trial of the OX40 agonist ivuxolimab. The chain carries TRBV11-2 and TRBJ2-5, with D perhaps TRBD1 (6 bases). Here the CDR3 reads CASSLNREETQYF. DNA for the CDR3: TGTGCCAGCAGCTTAAACAGGGAAGAGACCCAGTACTTC.